A single sample gave rise to the 31 T cell receptor beta chains below, sequenced in a study of OX40 agonist ivuxolimab in advanced cancers. Profiled with immunoSEQ multiplex PCR; TCRdb holds only in-frame clones, not every one. The sample shows some 76,000 clones, about 94% of them seen only once. The input for sequencing was CD4+ or CD8+ T cells sorted from blood, taken in a trial of the OX40 agonist ivuxolimab. The receptors shown here come from an adult with an advanced solid tumor such as melanoma, head and neck, liver or kidney cancer.

V gene TRBV9 combines with J gene TRBJ2-2, with D possibly being TRBD1 or TRBD2 (6 bases each). Trimming pared 2 bases from V and 7 bases from J, leaving 12 bases between. This CDR3 spans 14 amino acids. Per the germline V gene, CDR1 is SGDLS and CDR2 is YYNGEE. This CDR3 is CASSVGGRGGELFF. The CDR3 region has the DNA TGTGCCAGCAGCGTTGGGGGGCGAGGCGGGGAGCTGTTTTTT.

The chain links TRBV7-9 to TRBJ2-3, with a tentative D call TRBD2 (5 bases). Trimming cost V 4 bases and J 4 bases, with 27 bases left between them. Germline values: CDR1 SEHNR, CDR2 FQNEAQ (reference sequence). The length of the CDR3 is 19 residues. In DNA, the CDR3 is TGTGCCAGCAGCTCCGCGTCCCGGACTGGCGTCGCAGGTGCAGATACGCAGTATTTT. It is translated as CASSSASRTGVAGADTQYF.

V gene TRBV6-5 combines with J gene TRBJ2-1, with D maybe TRBD2 (7 bases). CDR3 length: 16 amino acids. CDR1 is MNHEY and CDR2 is SVGAGI in the germline V gene. Trimming cost V 0 bases and J 10 bases, with 19 bases left between them. The CDR3 DNA sequence: TGTGCCAGCAGTTACTCAAGAGGGGGGGCTGGGGAGGAGCAGTTCTTC. Protein: CASSYSRGGAGEEQFF.

With regard to this clone: Other nucleotide sequences from this sample produce the same CDR3. The chain joins TRBV6-4 to TRBJ2-3; D unresolved. The CDR3 has 15 residues. Trimming shortened V by 0 bases and J by 0 bases, and 7 bases separated the two germline ends. Per the germline V gene, CDR1 is MRHNA and CDR2 is SNTAGT. The CDR3 protein is CASSDSAESTDTQYF. Here the CDR3 DNA reads TGTGCCAGCAGTGACTCTGCGGAAAGCACAGATACGCAGTATTTT.

The chain employs TRBV9 and TRBJ2-6; TRBD1 matches 8 bases. The germline gives CDR1 SGDLS, CDR2 YYNGEE. Trimming at V came to 2 bases and at J to 2 bases, leaving 6 bases not matched to a gene. The CDR3 is made up of 17 amino acids. CDR3 residues: CASSVAPGGTGANVLTF. The DNA of the CDR3 is TGTGCCAGCAGCGTCGCCCCAGGGGGCACTGGGGCCAACGTCCTGACTTTC.

The rearrangement links TRBV30 to TRBJ2-1; D is undetermined. Germline V CDR1 and CDR2: GTSNPN, SVGIG (reference sequence). Trimming shortened V by 2 bases and J by 8 bases, and 10 bases separated the two germline ends. This CDR3 comprises 12 residues. The CDR3 spells CAWSQSLHEQFF. Written as DNA, the CDR3 is TGTGCCTGGAGTCAGAGCTTACATGAGCAGTTCTTC.

V usage is TRBV27 and J usage is TRBJ2-7, with TRBD1 matching over 11 bases. The germline V gene encodes CDR1 MNHEY and CDR2 SMNVEV (reference sequence). The CDR3 is 18 amino acids. After removal of 3 bases from V and 2 bases from J, the junction contained 12 bases not matched to a gene. CDR3 residues: CASSFGQGASYFTYEQYF. The CDR3 coding sequence is TGTGCCAGCAGTTTCGGACAGGGGGCCTCCTACTTCACCTACGAGCAGTACTTC.

The chain joins TRBV13 to TRBJ1-2, with D unclear. Germline V CDR1 and CDR2: PRHDT, FYEKMQ (reference sequence). Trimming cost V 1 base and J 3 bases, with 12 bases left between them. CDR3 length equals 15 residues. CDR3 loop: CASSLAGDPDYGYTF. DNA for the CDR3: TGTGCCAGCAGCTTAGCTGGGGATCCCGACTATGGCTACACCTTC.

The chain employs TRBV13 and TRBJ2-7, with 9 bases that match TRBD1. The CDR3 spans 15 residues. After removal of 2 bases from V and 4 bases from J, the junction contained 6 bases not matched to a gene. Germline assignment: CDR1 PRHDT and CDR2 FYEKMQ (reference sequence). Here the CDR3 reads CASSLLQGARYEQYF. In DNA, the CDR3 is TGTGCCAGCAGCTTACTACAGGGGGCGCGATACGAGCAGTACTTC. The variable domain in full, completed from reference TRBV13 and TRBJ2-7, reads AAGVIQSPRHLIKEKRETATLKCYPIPRHDTVYWYQQGPGQDPQFLISFYEKMQSDKGSIPDRFSAQQFSDYHSELNMSSLELGDSALYFCASSLLQGARYEQYFGPGTRLTVT.

This sequence joins TRBV30 and TRBJ2-1; no firm D call. Trimming stripped 5 bases from V and 4 bases from J, with 9 bases between. The CDR3 covers 12 residues. From germline, CDR1 is GTSNPN and CDR2 SVGIG (reference sequence). The CDR3 coding sequence is TGTGCCTGGGGGGAACCTTACAATGAGCAGTTCTTC. This encodes CAWGEPYNEQFF.

The rearrangement links TRBV7-6 to TRBJ1-1, with D unresolved. Between the trimmed V and J ends, which lost 6 bases and 8 bases, there was a span of 16 bases. The CDR3 covers 13 residues. Germline CDR1 reads SGHVS; CDR2 reads FNYEAQ. The CDR3 reads CASRMARAAEAFF. The CDR3 DNA follows: TGTGCCAGCAGGATGGCGAGGGCAGCAGAAGCTTTCTTT.

This clone was detected only once. The chain joins TRBV9 to TRBJ2-7; D not certain. The V gene lost 0 bases and the J gene lost 2 bases, with 9 bases spanning the gap. Germline loops: CDR1 SGDLS, CDR2 YYNGEE. This CDR3 has 14 residues. Here the CDR3 reads CASSVVDRTYEQYF. The CDR3 bases are TGTGCCAGCAGCGTAGTTGACCGGACCTACGAGCAGTACTTC.

The chain is built from TRBV7-8 and TRBJ2-7; D gene uncertain. Germline V gives CDR1 SGHVS, CDR2 FQNEAQ. The CDR3 is 15 amino acids. The germline V and J ends were trimmed by 0 bases and 4 bases, with 13 bases remaining between them. The CDR3 DNA sequence: TGTGCCAGCAGCTTAGCCTTGAGCAGTGCGTACGAGCAGTACTTC. It yields the protein CASSLALSSAYEQYF.

The rearrangement links TRBV4-3 to TRBJ2-3, with 15 bases fitting TRBD2. V lost 0 bases and J lost 1; bases outside the gene matches: 5. From germline, CDR1 is LGHNA and CDR2 YSLEER. This CDR3 has 19 residues. CDR3 in DNA: TGCGCCAGCAGCCAAGAGTGGACTAGCGGGGGGGCCGGCACAGATACGCAGTATTTT. Translated, it gives CASSQEWTSGGAGTDTQYF.

This clone is classed as medium-sized (0.01 to 0.1%). The chain recombines TRBV9 with TRBJ2-7; D perhaps matches TRBD1 (5 bases). The germline V gene encodes CDR1 SGDLS and CDR2 YYNGEE. V lost 3 bases, J lost 0 bases, and 10 bases lay in between. This CDR3 is 14 amino acids long. CDR3 DNA: TGTGCCAGCAGCGGGGTAACAGGCTCCTACGAGCAGTACTTC. It is translated as CASSGVTGSYEQYF.

The chain recombines TRBV6-5 with TRBJ2-3, with 7 bases that match TRBD2. This CDR3 has 16 residues. Trimming cost V 0 bases and J 1 base; bases outside gene matches: 4. In germline, CDR1 is MNHEY, CDR2 SVGAGI. CDR3 in DNA: TGTGCCAGCAGTTACTCGCGGGGGTCCCGCACAGATACGCAGTATTTT. It encodes CASSYSRGSRTDTQYF.

The V gene is TRBV5-6, the J gene TRBJ1-1; 7 nucleotides agree with TRBD1. Trimming cost V 1 base and J 1 base; bases outside gene matches: 7. The germline V gene has CDR1 SGHDT and CDR2 YYEEEE. This CDR3 contains 16 residues. As DNA, the CDR3 is TGTGCCAGCAGCTTGTCACCGGGACAGTGGAACACTGAAGCTTTCTTT. It encodes CASSLSPGQWNTEAFF.

The chain uses TRBV4-1 and TRBJ1-1; D gene uncertain. V dropped 4 bases and J dropped 4 bases, with 16 bases sitting between them. CDR1 MGHRA and CDR2 YSYEKL come from the germline V gene. This CDR3 is built from 15 residues. The CDR3: CASSLEDRLGTEAFF. CDR3 coding DNA: TGCGCCAGCAGCCTTGAGGACCGACTCGGCACTGAAGCTTTCTTT.

The chain employs TRBV9 and TRBJ2-7; D is tentatively TRBD1 or TRBD2 (5 bases each). This CDR3 has 13 residues. V was trimmed by 4 bases and J by 5 bases, leaving 13 bases between them. The germline gives CDR1 SGDLS, CDR2 YYNGEE. The DNA for the CDR3 is TGTGCCAGCAGCCTCGGGACGGAGAACGAGCAGTACTTC. Translated: CASSLGTENEQYF. Full variable domain (remainder filled in from reference TRBV9 and TRBJ2-7): DSGVTQTPKHLITATGQRVTLRCSPRSGDLSVYWYQQSLDQGLQFLIQYYNGEERAKGNILERFSAQQFPDLHSELNLSSLELGDSALYFCASSLGTENEQYFGPGTRLTVT.

This clone appeared a few times. The junction and the germline gene differ at one end; a read error may be behind it. For the CDR3, the DNA is TGTGCTAGCAGCGTGGGACAGGGTGTCAACGAGCAGTACTTC. Amino acids: CASSVGQGVNEQYF. The chain has TRBV7-7 and TRBJ2-7; 9 bases are a match to TRBD1. CDR3 length: 14 amino acids. Germline loops: CDR1 SSHAT, CDR2 FNYEAQ (reference sequence).

The chain couples TRBV5-6 to TRBJ1-2, with 9 bases matching TRBD1. The germline V gene encodes CDR1 SGHDT and CDR2 YYEEEE. Trimming cost V 5 bases and J 4 bases; bases outside gene matches: 6. This CDR3 has 14 amino acids. CDR3: CASSTGTGFYGYTF. CDR3 coding DNA: TGTGCCAGCAGTACCGGGACAGGGTTCTATGGCTACACCTTC. The full variable domain, in which reference TRBV5-6 and TRBJ1-2 provide the parts outside the CDR3, is DAGVTQSPTHLIKTRGQQVTLRCSPKSGHDTVSWYQQALGQGPQFIFQYYEEEERQRGNFPDRFSGHQFPNYSSELNVNALLLGDSALYLCASSTGTGFYGYTFGSGTRLTVV.

About this clone itself: The same CDR3 arises from other DNA sequences in this sample as well. The CDR3 loop reads CASSPGTSGGYNEQFF. The CDR3 nucleotides are TGTGCCAGCAGTCCCGGGACTAGCGGGGGTTACAATGAGCAGTTCTTC. This chain uses TRBV27 with TRBJ2-1; TRBD2 matches at 14 bases. The length of the CDR3 is 16 residues. V trimming: 5 bases; J trimming: 4 bases; junction bases outside the gene matches: 4. Germline assignment: CDR1 MNHEY and CDR2 SMNVEV (reference sequence).

J is TRBJ1-4 and V is TRBV6-1; D is undetermined. CDR3 length: 13 residues. Germline-derived CDR1 and CDR2 are MNHNS and SASEGT. V was pared by 1 base and J by 4 bases, with 4 bases between. The CDR3 here is CASSEGLNEKLFF. The DNA of the CDR3 is TGTGCCAGCAGTGAAGGGCTTAATGAAAAACTGTTTTTT.

The chain uses TRBV19 and TRBJ2-5; 7 bases match TRBD1. The CDR3 length is 19 residues. The V and J ends lost 1 base and 2 bases, in that order; junction bases with no gene match: 16. The germline CDR1 and CDR2 sequences are LNHDA and SQIVND (reference sequence). The CDR3 DNA sequence: TGTGCCAGTAGTATAGGAAGACGGTTAGGGGGCTGGGGGCAAGAGACCCAGTACTTC. Its protein is CASSIGRRLGGWGQETQYF.

This chain joins TRBV9 and TRBJ2-1; tentative D call: TRBD1 (5 bases). The CDR3 consists of 16 residues. The V and J ends lost 0 bases and 1 base respectively, with 11 bases between them. Germline assignment: CDR1 SGDLS and CDR2 YYNGEE. CDR3 in amino acids: CASSVVAGKSYNEQFF. CDR3 nucleotide sequence: TGTGCCAGCAGCGTAGTAGCAGGGAAGTCCTACAATGAGCAGTTCTTC.

V is TRBV5-6 and J is TRBJ2-7, with 7 bases matching TRBD1. Losses at the gene ends were 4 bases for V and 4 bases for J; bases not matched to a gene: 11. The CDR3 loop spans 15 amino acids. Looked up from germline, CDR1 is SGHDT and CDR2 is YYEEEE. Here the CDR3 DNA reads TGTGCCAGCAGCCTACCAACAGGGGCCATTTACGAGCAGTACTTC. Translation gives CASSLPTGAIYEQYF.

J is TRBJ2-7 and V is TRBV5-1, with a possible D match to TRBD1 (6 bases). The CDR3 consists of 13 residues. Trimming left V 4 bases short and J 1 base short, with 9 bases between. Looked up from germline, CDR1 is SGHRS and CDR2 is YFSETQ. The CDR3 DNA is TGCGCCAGCAGCGTTACAGGGTCCTACGAGCAGTACTTC. It encodes CASSVTGSYEQYF. The full variable domain, rest sourced from reference TRBV5-1 and TRBJ2-7, is KAGVTQTPRYLIKTRGQQVTLSCSPISGHRSVSWYQQTPGQGLQFLFEYFSETQRNKGNFPGRFSGRQFSNSRSEMNVSTLELGDSALYLCASSVTGSYEQYFGPGTRLTVT.

The chain carries TRBV9 and TRBJ2-3; D gene ambiguous. The CDR3 is 14 amino acids. V dropped 0 bases and J dropped 4 bases, with 9 bases sitting between them. Per germline, CDR1 SGDLS and CDR2 YYNGEE. CDR3 sequence (DNA): TGTGCCAGCAGCGTAGCCTTGAACGCAGATACGCAGTATTTT. Translation: CASSVALNADTQYF.

This clone has only a few counts. V gene TRBV7-9 combines with J gene TRBJ2-1; no clear D gene. Trimming cost V 3 bases and J 10 bases, with 7 bases left between them. CDR3 length equals 11 residues. Germline V lookup: CDR1 SEHNR, CDR2 FQNEAQ (reference sequence). The CDR3 DNA follows: TGTGCCAGCAGCTTTGCAGAGGAGCAGTTCTTC. It translates to CASSFAEEQFF. Combining the CDR3 with reference TRBV7-9 and TRBJ2-1 gives the whole variable domain DTGVSQNPRHKITKRGQNVTFRCDPISEHNRLYWYRQTLGQGPEFLTYFQNEAQLEKSRLLSDRFSAERPKGSFSTLEIQRTEQGDSAMYLCASSFAEEQFFGPGTRLTVL.

The V and J genes are TRBV4-1 and TRBJ2-3, with TRBD2 identical over 14 bases. Trimming removed 6 bases from V and 2 bases from J; junction bases left unmatched: 4. The CDR3 contains 16 residues. Germline V gene sequence: CDR1 MGHRA, CDR2 YSYEKL. CDR3 region: CASRRTSGGITDTQYF. CDR3 in DNA: TGCGCCAGCAGAAGGACTAGCGGGGGGATCACAGATACGCAGTATTTT.

This sequence joins TRBV4-2 and TRBJ2-7; D is unclear. The V and J ends lost 1 base and 5 bases respectively, with 3 bases between them. CDR1 and CDR2 from the germline V gene are LGHNA and YNFKEQ. CDR3 size: 11 residues. CDR3 protein: CASSQGNEQYF. Written as DNA, the CDR3 is TGTGCCAGCAGCCAAGGGAACGAGCAGTACTTC.